This is a list of T cell receptor beta chains from one sample in a study of technical replicates of blood from a few donors. Some clones are missing from TCRdb's copy, which holds only in-frame ones; the method was immunoSEQ multiplex PCR. The table includes under 90,000 clones, roughly 94% detected once. Sequenced input: T cells isolated from PBMCs. These receptors all stem from a human donor in good health. Each CDR3 is given with its conserved first and last residue. D genes are given only for firm matches. Size is omitted from some rows. Given values are once, few, many or a class for expanded clones.

>TRBD2|-|TRBV4-1|TRBJ2-3
TGCGCCAGCAGCCAATCGACTAGCCCAGATACGCAGTATTTT
CASSQSTSPDTQYF
>TRBD1|-|TRBV4-1|TRBJ2-7
TGCGCCAGCAGCCATACCGGGACAGCAACCTACGAGCAGTACTTC
CASSHTGTATYEQYF
>TRBD1|once|TRBV14|TRBJ1-1
TGTGCCAGCAGCCAGCTCAAGATACGGACAGGGGGCGTGAACACTGAAGCTTTCTTT
CASSQLKIRTGGVNTEAFF
>-|-|TRBV2|TRBJ1-4
TGTGCCAGCACCTCAGGGGAAGAGGAAAAACTGTTTTTT
CASTSGEEEKLFF
>-|-|TRBV5-8|TRBJ2-3
TGTGCCAGCAGCTTAACTGGACTAGATACGCAGTATTTT
CASSLTGLDTQYF
>-|-|TRBV19|TRBJ2-7
TGTGCCAGTAGTAATGATGTAAACGGCTACGAGCAGTACTTC
CASSNDVNGYEQYF
>TRBD1|-|TRBV30|TRBJ1-5
TGTGCCTGGACATTGGGACAGTGCAATCAGCCCCAGCATTTT
CAWTLGQCNQPQHF
>TRBD1|-|TRBV30|TRBJ1-5
TGTGCCTGGAGTGGGGACAGGGTGGATCAGCCCCAGCATTTT
CAWSGDRVDQPQHF
>TRBD2|-|TRBV27|TRBJ2-5
TGTGCCAGCAGTTTAGTAGCGGGGCCTACCCAAGAGACCCAGTACTTC
CASSLVAGPTQETQYF
>-|-|TRBV4-1|TRBJ1-5
TGCGCCAGCAGCCAAGGCCCCGGACAGCCGAATCAGCCCCAGCATTTT
CASSQGPGQPNQPQHF
>TRBD1|-|TRBV27|TRBJ1-2
TGTGCCAGCAGTTCGGGACAGGTGGTCGACGGCTACACCTTC
CASSSGQVVDGYTF
>-|-|TRBV11-3|TRBJ1-1
TGTGCCAGCAGCCCCTTCACAGTGAACACTGAAGCTTTCTTT
CASSPFTVNTEAFF
>-|-|TRBV6-1|TRBJ1-2
TGTGCCAGCAGTGAAGCGCTACAGCACGGCTATGGCTACACCTTC
CASSEALQHGYGYTF
>TRBD1|-|TRBV6-5|TRBJ1-6
TGTGCCAGCAGCCTACTAACAGGGGAGAATTCACCCCTCCACTTT
CASSLLTGENSPLHF
>-|-|TRBV27|TRBJ2-7
TGTGCCAGCACTAAGGACAGCCCGTACGAGCAGTACTTC
CASTKDSPYEQYF
>-|-|TRBV2|TRBJ1-5
TGTGCCAGCAGTGAAGGTCAGGGGATCAATCAGCCCCAGCATTTT
CASSEGQGINQPQHF
>TRBD1|-|TRBV9|TRBJ2-3
TGTGCCAGCAGCGTAGGAGGGGGCCGTACCGCAGATACGCAGTATTTT
CASSVGGGRTADTQYF
>TRBD2|-|TRBV5-6|TRBJ2-3
TGTGCCAGCAGCCCTATCTTACTAGCGGCTCGCACAGATACGCAGTATTTT
CASSPILLAARTDTQYF
>TRBD2|-|TRBV5-1|TRBJ2-5
TGCGCCAGCAGCCAGGGCGGGGGGACGGCAGAGACCCAGTACTTC
CASSQGGGTAETQYF
>TRBD2|-|TRBV7-9|TRBJ2-5
TGTGCCAGCAGCTTAGCATTTTTGGCTAGCGGGGGGCGACAGGAGACCCAGTACTTC
CASSLAFLASGGRQETQYF
>-|-|TRBV2|TRBJ1-5
TGTGCCAGCAGTCCGGACAGTAGCAATCAGCCCCAGCATTTT
CASSPDSSNQPQHF
>TRBD1|-|TRBV4-1|TRBJ1-3
TGCGCCAGCAGCCAAGACCATTTTGGATTCGACAGGGGCCCCTCTGGAAACACCATATATTTT
CASSQDHFGFDRGPSGNTIYF
>-|-|TRBV5-6|TRBJ1-1
TGTGCCAGCAGCTTGGATAGGGGATCTTTCTTT
CASSLDRGSFF
>-|-|TRBV2|TRBJ1-4
TGTGCCATCGCAGGGTGGTCTAATGAAAAACTGTTTTTT
CAIAGWSNEKLFF